This T cell receptor beta chain is from a study of PD-1 blockade in classical Hodgkin lymphoma. Sequencing used immunoSEQ multiplex PCR; TCRdb keeps in-frame clones, though not all of them. The sample gives fewer than 110,000 clones, roughly 91% of which show up once; under 8% is in the top ten. Concerning this clone: Antigen unknown.

Study results and limitations: Whereas CD4+ TCR diversity had risen significantly by C4D1, CD8+ TCR diversity had not.

Every patient had relapsed following autologous stem cell transplantation, and cohorts differed in brentuximab vedotin exposure. The CDR3 consists of 15 residues. Trimming left V 4 bases short and J 5 bases short, with 14 bases between. The germline CDR1 and CDR2 sequences are WSHSY and SAAADI. This sequence was found in a human donor with classical Hodgkin lymphoma. The input for sequencing was peripheral blood mononuclear cells (PBMCs), taken before the second cycle of nivolumab. The rearrangement joins TRBV10-2 to TRBJ1-4, with D hard to call. The CDR3 coding sequence is TGCGCCAGCAGTGGGTTTCGGGGAAAAAATGAAAAACTGTTTTTT. The encoded protein is CASSGFRGKNEKLFF.